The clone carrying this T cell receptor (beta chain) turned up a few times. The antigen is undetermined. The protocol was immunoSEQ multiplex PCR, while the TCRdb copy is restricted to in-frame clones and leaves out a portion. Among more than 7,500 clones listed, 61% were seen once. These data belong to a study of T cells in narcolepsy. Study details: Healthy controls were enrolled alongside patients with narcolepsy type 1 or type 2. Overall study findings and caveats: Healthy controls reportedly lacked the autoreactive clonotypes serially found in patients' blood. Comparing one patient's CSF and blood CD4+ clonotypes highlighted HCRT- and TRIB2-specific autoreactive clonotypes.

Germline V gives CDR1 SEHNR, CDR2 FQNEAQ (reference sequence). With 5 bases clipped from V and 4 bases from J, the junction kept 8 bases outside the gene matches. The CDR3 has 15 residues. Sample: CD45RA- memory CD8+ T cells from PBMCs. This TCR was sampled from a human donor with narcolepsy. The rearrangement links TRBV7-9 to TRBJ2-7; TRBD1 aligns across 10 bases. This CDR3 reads CASSNSGTGVYEQYF. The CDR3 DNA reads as TGTGCCAGCAGCAATAGCGGGACAGGGGTTTACGAGCAGTACTTC.